The rows below give T cell receptor beta chains drawn from one sample of a study of blood T cell repertoires in COVID-19. Some clones are missing from TCRdb's copy, which holds only in-frame ones; the method was immunoSEQ multiplex PCR. The sample yields 200,000 to 300,000 clones, approximately 88% seen once. Sequences were obtained from peripheral blood. These receptors were obtained from a woman in her twenties or thirties with COVID-19, enrolled during active disease. The CDR3 runs from the conserved cysteine through the conserved F or W. A D gene is named only where the DNA matches it firmly. The size of a clone is reported for some rows only, either as once, few or many, or as a class for expanded clones.

j_call | d_call | clone_size | v_call | cdr3_aa | cdr3_nt
TRBJ2-3 | - | once | TRBV30 | CAWSGHGTDTQYF | TGTGCCTGGAGTGGGCATGGCACAGATACGCAGTATTTT
TRBJ1-5 | TRBD1 | - | TRBV7-9 | CASSLGQGYQPQHF | TGTGCCAGCAGCTTAGGACAGGGCTATCAGCCCCAGCATTTT
TRBJ1-5 | - | - | TRBV6-6 | CASSPPQSNQPQHF | TGTGCCAGCAGCCCCCCTCAGAGCAATCAGCCCCAGCATTTT
TRBJ2-3 | - | - | TRBV2 | CASILGSPDTQYF | TGTGCCAGCATCCTAGGATCCCCCGATACGCAGTATTTT
TRBJ2-1 | - | - | TRBV23-1 | CASVFKGDEQFF | TGCGCCAGCGTCTTCAAAGGGGATGAGCAGTTCTTC
TRBJ2-1 | TRBD2 | - | TRBV7-9 | CASKPRGSTYNEQFF | TGTGCCAGCAAGCCCCGCGGGAGTACCTACAATGAGCAGTTCTTC
TRBJ2-1 | - | - | TRBV19 | CASSIVAGDNEQFF | TGTGCCAGTAGTATTGTCGCAGGGGACAATGAGCAGTTCTTC
TRBJ1-5 | - | - | TRBV7-2 | CASSLQEAANQPQHF | TGTGCCAGCAGCCTCCAGGAGGCGGCCAATCAGCCCCAGCATTTT
TRBJ1-2 | TRBD1 | - | TRBV7-9 | CASSLQGAANYGYTF | TGTGCCAGCAGCTTACAGGGGGCGGCTAACTATGGCTACACCTTC
TRBJ2-1 | TRBD2 | - | TRBV19 | CASRLAGEDRQFF | TGTGCCAGCCGACTAGCGGGAGAAGATAGGCAGTTCTTC
TRBJ2-5 | TRBD2 | - | TRBV6-1 | CASSEWSRRGGQETQYF | TGTGCCAGCAGTGAGTGGTCCCGGCGGGGGGGACAAGAGACCCAGTACTTC
TRBJ1-4 | - | - | TRBV6-2/TRBV6-3 | CASSYGTNNEKLFF | TGTGCCAGCAGTTACGGGACAAATAATGAAAAACTGTTTTTT
TRBJ2-2 | TRBD2 | - | TRBV20-1 | CSASARLAGGPTGELFF | TGCAGTGCTAGTGCTCGGCTAGCGGGAGGGCCGACCGGGGAGCTGTTTTTT
TRBJ2-7 | TRBD1 | - | TRBV28 | CASRLRTGEVSYEQYF | TGTGCCAGCAGACTTAGGACAGGGGAAGTCTCCTACGAGCAGTACTTC
TRBJ2-7 | - | few | TRBV15 | CATSRAGFSYEQYF | TGTGCCACCAGCAGAGCAGGTTTCTCCTACGAGCAGTACTTC
TRBJ1-1 | - | - | TRBV10-3 | CAISESMAVNTEAFF | TGTGCCATCAGTGAGTCTATGGCGGTGAACACTGAAGCTTTCTTT
TRBJ1-4 | TRBD1 | - | TRBV6-1 | CASSAQGEGQGAATNEKLFF | TGTGCCAGCAGTGCACAAGGGGAGGGACAGGGCGCCGCAACTAATGAAAAACTGTTTTTT
TRBJ2-1 | - | - | TRBV9 | CASSVGQFNEQFF | TGTGCCAGCAGCGTAGGACAGTTCAATGAGCAGTTCTTC
TRBJ1-5 | - | - | TRBV4-3 | CASSPDSFGQPQHF | TGCGCCAGCAGCCCGGACAGTTTCGGCCAGCCCCAGCATTTT
TRBJ2-6 | TRBD1 | - | TRBV3-1/TRBV3-2 | CASSPPPGQGLGGANVLTF | TGTGCCAGCAGCCCTCCTCCGGGACAGGGGTTAGGTGGGGCCAACGTCCTGACTTTC
TRBJ2-1 | - | - | TRBV11-1 | CASSRSGYNEQFF | TGTGCCAGCAGCCGAAGCGGATACAATGAGCAGTTCTTC
TRBJ1-2 | - | - | TRBV27 | CASRQTEDYGYTF | TGTGCCAGCAGGCAGACAGAAGACTATGGCTACACCTTC
TRBJ1-3 | TRBD1 | - | TRBV7-2 | CASSPDRGLSGNTIYF | TGTGCCAGCAGCCCTGACAGGGGGCTCAGTGGAAACACCATATATTTT
TRBJ2-5 | - | once | TRBV6-2/TRBV6-3 | CASSYSLTSHTQYF | TGTGCCAGCAGTTACTCCCTGACTAGTCACACCCAGTACTTC
TRBJ2-5 | TRBD2 | - | TRBV5-1 | CASSWGLAETQYF | TGCGCCAGCAGCTGGGGACTAGCTGAGACCCAGTACTTC
TRBJ1-2 | TRBD1 | once | TRBV7-2 | CASSSQGQGNYGYTF | TGTGCCAGCAGCTCCCAAGGACAGGGCAACTATGGCTACACCTTC
TRBJ2-1 | - | - | TRBV7-9 | CASSSSVPPANEQFF | TGTGCCAGCAGCTCAAGCGTACCGCCGGCCAATGAGCAGTTCTTC
TRBJ1-1 | - | - | TRBV6-2/TRBV6-3 | CASSYSRAAEAFF | TGTGCCAGCAGTTACTCCAGGGCCGCTGAAGCTTTCTTT